The next 21 T cell receptor beta chains were all read from a single sample in a study of T cell repertoires in ileal Crohn's disease. Indicated time point: inflamed ileum from the surgical specimen. The repertoire was sequenced with immunoSEQ multiplex PCR; TCRdb's copy has only in-frame clones and lacks some. The repertoire holds fewer than 4,500 clones, with roughly 80% as singletons. Material: ileal tissue. The receptors here all came from an adult with Crohn's disease.

The V and J genes are TRBV29-1 and TRBJ2-7; possible D gene TRBD1, 6 bases. Trimming cost V 4 bases and J 0 bases, with 13 bases left between them. The CDR3 extends over 14 amino acids. Germline V gene lookup returns CDR1 SQVTM and CDR2 ANQGSEA. CDR3 sequence: CSVVLGASSYEQYF. CDR3 nucleotides: TGCAGCGTTGTTTTGGGGGCCAGCTCCTACGAGCAGTACTTC.

This clone occurred once. The V call is TRBV5-1, the J call TRBJ2-7; 16 bases are shared with TRBD2. After removal of 6 bases from V and 6 bases from J, the junction contained 6 bases not matched to a gene. Germline assignment: CDR1 SGHRS and CDR2 YFSETQ. This CDR3 region has 15 residues. DNA of the CDR3: TGCGCCAGCACCCGGGGACTAGCGGGAGGGCTCGAGCAGTACTTC. Its protein product is CASTRGLAGGLEQYF.

The rearrangement uses TRBV6-5 and TRBJ2-7; 8 bases are shared with TRBD1. Germline CDR1 MNHEY, CDR2 SVGAGI. The CDR3 has 16 residues. The junction had 10 bases not matched to a gene; V was cut back by 2 bases and J by 4 bases. The CDR3 protein is CASSYLPGQGAYEQYF. CDR3 bases: TGTGCCAGCAGTTACCTCCCAGGGCAGGGGGCTTACGAGCAGTACTTC.

This clone was counted a few times. The J gene is TRBJ2-3, the V gene TRBV6-5; 7 positions agree with TRBD1. The CDR3 is 14 residues long. Germline V gives CDR1 MNHEY, CDR2 SVGAGI. V lost 6 bases, J lost 0 bases, and 3 bases stayed unmatched. CDR3 bases: TGTGCCAGCAGCGAGGGGGCTAGCACAGATACGCAGTATTTT. Amino acids: CASSEGASTDTQYF.

This chain connects TRBV6-6 to TRBJ2-1; no clear D. CDR3 size: 12 residues. The ends were cut back, 4 bases at V and 6 bases at J, with 7 bases in the middle. CDR1 MNHNY and CDR2 SVGAGI come from the germline V gene (reference sequence). The CDR3 is CASSFSSNEQFF. As DNA, the CDR3 is TGTGCCAGCAGTTTCTCTAGCAATGAGCAGTTCTTC.

This clone occurred once. The chain links TRBV4-1 to TRBJ2-6, with 7 bases matching TRBD1. V dropped 3 bases and J dropped 0; count of bases not matched to a gene: 8. This CDR3 has 18 residues. Germline V gives CDR1 MGHRA, CDR2 YSYEKL. The CDR3 sequence is CASSQGSPGGSGANVLTF. The CDR3 nucleotides are TGCGCCAGCAGCCAGGGATCCCCAGGGGGCTCTGGGGCCAACGTCCTGACTTTC.

The chain has TRBV7-8 and TRBJ2-2; D is possibly TRBD2 (6 bases). Germline V gene data show CDR1 as SGHVS and CDR2 as FQNEAQ. This CDR3 is 15 amino acids long. V lost 6 bases and J 3 bases, leaving 14 bases between the germline ends. CDR3 sequence: CASSPRDFYTGELFF. The CDR3 DNA is TGTGCCAGCAGTCCGCGGGACTTTTACACCGGGGAGCTGTTTTTT.

The chain joins TRBV9 to TRBJ1-6; 8 bases match TRBD1. The junction had 2 bases not matched to a gene; V was cut back by 2 bases and J by 7 bases. Germline loops: CDR1 SGDLS, CDR2 YYNGEE. This CDR3 is built from 14 residues. The CDR3 region is CASSVRDRNSPLHF. The CDR3 DNA reads TGTGCCAGCAGCGTCCGGGACAGGAATTCACCCCTCCACTTT.

This clone was observed a single time. The chain recombines TRBV4-2 with TRBJ2-2, with a tentative D call TRBD2 (5 bases). This CDR3 spans 15 amino acids. With 5 bases removed from V and 1 base from J, the gap between germline ends came to 11 bases. Germline loops: CDR1 LGHNA, CDR2 YNFKEQ. CDR3 sequence: CASSRRAKNTGELFF. Written as DNA, the CDR3 is TGTGCCAGCAGCAGGCGGGCAAAGAACACCGGGGAGCTGTTTTTT.

The V and J genes are TRBV5-1 and TRBJ2-1; 7 bases are a match to TRBD2. Trimming cost V 4 bases and J 5 bases; bases outside gene matches: 15. This CDR3 region has 17 residues. From germline, CDR1 is SGHRS and CDR2 YFSETQ. The CDR3 loop is CASSPRIGGSGNNEQFF. The CDR3 bases are TGCGCCAGCAGCCCCCGCATCGGCGGGAGCGGAAACAATGAGCAGTTCTTC.

This chain uses TRBV5-1 with TRBJ1-1, with 8 bases matching TRBD1. The CDR3 contains 15 residues. J lost 3 bases, V lost 3 bases, and 7 bases had no gene match. Germline CDR1 reads SGHRS; CDR2 reads YFSETQ. CDR3 in DNA: TGCGCCAGCAGCTGGGGGACAGGACGCGACACTGAAGCTTTCTTT. Protein product: CASSWGTGRDTEAFF. Filled out from reference TRBV5-1 and TRBJ1-1, the complete variable domain reads KAGVTQTPRYLIKTRGQQVTLSCSPISGHRSVSWYQQTPGQGLQFLFEYFSETQRNKGNFPGRFSGRQFSNSRSEMNVSTLELGDSALYLCASSWGTGRDTEAFFGQGTRLTVV.

The chain links TRBV5-1 to TRBJ1-1, with 9 bases lining up with TRBD1. The CDR3 contains 15 residues. With 0 bases clipped from V and 4 bases from J, the junction kept 4 bases outside the gene matches. Germline V gene sequence: CDR1 SGHRS, CDR2 YFSETQ. For the CDR3, the DNA is TGCGCCAGCAGCTTGGATCCGACAGGGGGCACTGAAGCTTTCTTT. Translated, it gives CASSLDPTGGTEAFF.

As concerns this clone: The junction and the germline gene differ at one end; a read error may be behind it. The rearrangement links TRBV7-6 to TRBJ1-1; D gene uncertain. From germline, CDR1 is SGHVS and CDR2 FNYEAQ. This CDR3 has 14 amino acids. This CDR3 is CTSSLEETNTEAFF. The CDR3 bases are TGTACCAGCAGCTTAGAGGAAACGAACACTGAAGCTTTCTTT.

This chain joins TRBV7-8 and TRBJ2-7; the D gene is possibly TRBD2 (6 bases). The germline V and J ends were trimmed by 11 bases and 6 bases, with 17 bases remaining between them. Germline CDR1 SGHVS, CDR2 FQNEAQ. The CDR3 spans 12 residues. CDR3 loop: CALAVGIGEQYF. DNA of the CDR3: TGTGCCTTAGCGGTCGGAATAGGCGAGCAGTACTTC.

This clone was counted once. V gene TRBV11-2 combines with J gene TRBJ2-5, with TRBD2 matching over 9 bases. The junction had 13 bases not matched to a gene; V was cut back by 1 base and J by 4 bases. CDR3 size: 18 residues. Germline V gene lookup returns CDR1 SGHAT and CDR2 FQNNGV. The CDR3 loop reads CASSLGRASGVWRETQYF. DNA for the CDR3: TGTGCCAGCAGCTTAGGGAGGGCTAGCGGGGTATGGCGAGAGACCCAGTACTTC.

This rearrangement joins TRBV6-1 to TRBJ1-2; 10 bases map to TRBD1. The CDR3 has 14 amino acids. J gave up 8 bases and V 6 bases, and 9 bases lay outside the gene matches. CDR1 MNHNS and CDR2 SASEGT come from the germline V gene. The CDR3 sequence is CASRFGQGVRGYTF. The DNA of the CDR3 is TGTGCCAGCAGATTCGGACAGGGGGTAAGAGGCTACACCTTC.

In regard to this clone: Sequence at one end of the junction differs from germline and may be a read error. This sequence joins TRBV11-2 and TRBJ1-1; D call uncertain. The germline V gene has CDR1 SGHAT and CDR2 FQNNGV. CDR3 length: 14 residues. The CDR3, as DNA: TGTGCCAACAGCCGCGAGGCTCAAAACACTGAAGCTTTCTTT. Amino acids: CANSREAQNTEAFF.

CDR3 coding DNA: TGCGCCAGCAGCTTGGTCTCCACCCGGACCTACGAGCAGTACTTC. Its translation: CASSLVSTRTYEQYF. The chain links TRBV5-1 to TRBJ2-7; the D is unclear. The germline V gene encodes CDR1 SGHRS and CDR2 YFSETQ. CDR3 length equals 15 residues. Trimming pared 0 bases from V and 2 bases from J, leaving 12 bases between.

This sequence joins TRBV6-1 and TRBJ1-5; D is uncertain. This CDR3 region has 13 residues. V was cut by 3 bases and J by 6 bases, with 9 bases left in between. The germline V gene encodes CDR1 MNHNS and CDR2 SASEGT. The chain's CDR3 is CASSDYWGQPQHF. The CDR3 nucleotides are TGTGCCAGCAGTGATTATTGGGGTCAGCCCCAGCATTTT.

The rearrangement uses TRBV7-9 and TRBJ1-1; D is uncertain. V was clipped by 5 bases and J by 2 bases, with 9 bases between them. There are 13 residues in the CDR3. Germline CDR1 and CDR2: SEHNR and FQNEAQ (reference sequence). The CDR3 loop reads CASSQVGNTEAFF. In DNA, the CDR3 is TGTGCCAGCAGCCAGGTGGGAAACACTGAAGCTTTCTTT.

This clone was seen once. J is TRBJ2-5 and V is TRBV5-1; unclear D gene. The CDR3 sequence is 13 residues long. The V and J ends lost 4 bases and 4 bases respectively, with 11 bases between them. Germline V gives CDR1 SGHRS, CDR2 YFSETQ. The CDR3 reads CASSPPRRETQYF. For the CDR3, the DNA is TGCGCCAGCAGCCCACCAAGGCGAGAGACCCAGTACTTC.